The sample holds one count of the clone carrying this T cell receptor beta chain. No antigen is known for it. TCR beta sequencing covered blood CD8+ and CD4+ T cells. Negative isolation was used for CD8+ and CD4+ T cells and FACS enrichment for TEMRA cells. CDR3 length equals 16 residues. Deletions cut 3 bases from V and 3 bases from J, with 12 bases between. The germline V gene encodes CDR1 KGHSH and CDR2 LQKENI. The data originate from a study of CD8 T cells in Susac syndrome. Study-wide findings and caveats: The study's TCR sequencing and HLA analysis covered a relatively small number of individuals, and the study acknowledged this.

With random hexamers, reverse transcription was performed on about 0.45 to 1 ug of RNA. Multiplex immunoSEQ PCR targeted 54 Vbeta and 13 Jbeta TCR beta segments. TCRdb re-analysed the immunoSEQ multiplex PCR reads in MiXCR, keeping a single row per CDR3 protein. The sample contains about 160,000 distinct CDR3 sequences, 94% of which appear only once. The specimen was CD4+ T cells from PBMCs. This chain connects TRBV18 to TRBJ2-6; D might be TRBD1 or TRBD2, each matching 5 bases. The clonotype comes from a human donor with multiple sclerosis. CDR3 protein: CASSPQVGVGANVLTF. In DNA, the CDR3 is TGTGCCAGCTCACCTCAGGTGGGGGTTGGGGCCAACGTCCTGACTTTC.